This entry is about one T cell receptor beta chain. The antigen remains undetermined. This sample was included in a study of T cell clonotyping in hematopoietic cell transplantation. Study-level results: Higher Inverse Simpson Index values in graft donor and pretransplant recipient predicted broader posttransplant TCR diversity.

Germline CDR1 reads ENHRY; CDR2 reads SYGVKD. This CDR3 spans 12 amino acids. Trimming left V 4 bases short and J 6 bases short, with 9 bases between. Clones were read by immunoSEQ multiplex PCR, and TCRdb kept only the in-frame ones, dropping some. The sample records about 43,000 clones, 95% being singletons. The receptor was derived from a man aged 30 to 45 in good health. Some clones in this sample may be carry-over from other donors' samples. Material: peripheral blood mononuclear cells. V gene TRBV10-3 combines with J gene TRBJ1-2; no clear D gene. The CDR3 sequence is CAISVAGDGYTF. CDR3 bases: TGTGCCATCAGTGTCGCAGGCGATGGCTACACCTTC.